This T cell receptor (beta chain) derives from a study of neurological immune-mediated disorders. TCRdb processed the 5' RACE reads anew with MiXCR; each CDR3 protein has one entry. Among roughly 36,000 distinct CDR3 sequences, 11% to 15% were seen once, and the ten largest hold more than 20%. The CDR3 totals 21 residues. Trimming at V came to 0 bases and at J to 0 bases, leaving 18 bases not matched to a gene. The germline V gene encodes CDR1 SGHRS and CDR2 YFSETQ. This clonotype has at least ten counts. The receptor comes from a woman aged 45-59 years with HTLV-1-associated myelopathy (HAM/TSP). The J gene is TRBJ1-1, the V gene TRBV5-1; 9 bases line up with TRBD1. Specimen: PBMCs. CDR3 in DNA: TGCGCCAGCAGCTTGGTAGGGTACTCGGGACAGGGTGTGTTTGTGAACACTGAAGCTTTCTTT. Translated, it gives CASSLVGYSGQGVFVNTEAFF.